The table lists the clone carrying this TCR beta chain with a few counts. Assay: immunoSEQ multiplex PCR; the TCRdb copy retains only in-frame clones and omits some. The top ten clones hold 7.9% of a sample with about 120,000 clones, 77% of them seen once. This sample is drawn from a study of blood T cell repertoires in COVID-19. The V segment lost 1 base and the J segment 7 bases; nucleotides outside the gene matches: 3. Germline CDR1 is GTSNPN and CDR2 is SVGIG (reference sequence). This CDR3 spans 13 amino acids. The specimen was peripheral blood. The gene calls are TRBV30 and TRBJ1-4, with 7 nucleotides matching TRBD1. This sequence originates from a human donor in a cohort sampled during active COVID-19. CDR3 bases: TGTGCCTGGAGTGGACAGGGTAGTGAAAAACTGTTTTTT. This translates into CAWSGQGSEKLFF.